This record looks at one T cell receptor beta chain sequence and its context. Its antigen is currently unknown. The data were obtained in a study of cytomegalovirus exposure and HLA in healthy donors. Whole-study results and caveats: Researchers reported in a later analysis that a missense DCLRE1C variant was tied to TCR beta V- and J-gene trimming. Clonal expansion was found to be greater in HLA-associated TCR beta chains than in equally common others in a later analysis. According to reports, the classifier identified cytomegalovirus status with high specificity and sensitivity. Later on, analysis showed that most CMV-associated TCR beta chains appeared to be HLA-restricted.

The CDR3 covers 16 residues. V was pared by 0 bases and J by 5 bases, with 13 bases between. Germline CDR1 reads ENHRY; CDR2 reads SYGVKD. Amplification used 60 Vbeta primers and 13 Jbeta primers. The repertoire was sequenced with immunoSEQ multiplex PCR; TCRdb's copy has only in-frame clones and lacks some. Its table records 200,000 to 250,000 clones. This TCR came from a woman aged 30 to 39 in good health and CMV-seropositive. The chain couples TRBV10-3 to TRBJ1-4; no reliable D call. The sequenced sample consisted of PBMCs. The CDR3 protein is CAISESKGGPNEKLFF. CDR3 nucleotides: TGTGCCATCAGTGAGTCGAAAGGCGGGCCGAATGAAAAACTGTTTTTT.